The 6 T cell receptor beta chains listed next were all sequenced from one sample in a study of Graves' ophthalmopathy and Graves' hyperthyroidism. The authors amplified TCR beta CDR3 regions from RNA transcripts. The first-round RT-PCR employed HTBI primers together with the Qiagen OneStep RT-PCR kit. A multiplex PCR was then performed as the second round. TCRdb reanalysed the multiplex PCR reads using MiXCR and keeps one entry per CDR3 protein. This sample has around 1,000,000 distinct CDR3 sequences, with about 35% found just once. Sequencing used peripheral blood or thyroid tissue (not recorded which). All receptors come from an adult man with Graves' hyperthyroidism.

For this clonotype: Given a much more abundant clone one base away, this may be a read error. This chain joins TRBV25-1 and TRBJ1-2, with 8 bases fitting TRBD1. The J segment lost 4 bases and the V segment lost 4 bases, leaving 5 bases of the junction unmatched. Germline CDR1 is MGHDK and CDR2 is SYGVNS. CDR3 length: 14 amino acids. The CDR3 loop reads CASSGDRLGYGYTF. CDR3 coding DNA: TGTGCCAGCAGTGGGGACAGGCTCGGCTATGGCTACACCTTC.

The V and J genes are TRBV28 and TRBJ2-5; D is possibly TRBD2 (5 bases). The CDR3 sequence is 13 residues long. The V gene's germline CDR1 is MDHEN and CDR2 SYDVKM. V lost 6 bases and J 1 base, leaving 9 bases between the germline ends. Here the CDR3 DNA reads TGTGCCAGCAGAAAAAGCGGCCAAGAGACCCAGTACTTC. It specifies CASRKSGQETQYF.

This clonotype has only a few counts. V gene TRBV9 combines with J gene TRBJ1-3, with D unresolved. The length of the CDR3 is 14 residues. The V and J ends lost 0 bases and 0 bases respectively, with 4 bases between them. Per germline, CDR1 SGDLS and CDR2 YYNGEE. The CDR3 sequence is CASSVAYSGNTIYF. The CDR3, as DNA: TGTGCCAGCAGCGTAGCATACTCTGGAAACACCATATATTTT.

This chain connects TRBV2 to TRBJ2-1, with a weak D call TRBD2 (6 bases). Trimming left V 1 base short and J 8 bases short, with 12 bases between. The CDR3 consists of 14 residues. Looked up from germline, CDR1 is SNHLY and CDR2 is FYNNEI. The CDR3: CASSEGEAAYEQFF. Written as DNA, the CDR3 is TGTGCCAGCAGTGAAGGGGAGGCGGCGTATGAGCAGTTCTTC.

Details on this clonotype: Compared with germline, one end of the junction differs, possibly owing to a read error. This chain connects TRBV4-1 to TRBJ1-1; 9 bases map to TRBD1. Germline lookup yields CDR1 MGHRA and CDR2 YSYEKL. The CDR3 is made up of 16 amino acids. CDR3 sequence (DNA): TGCGTCAGCAGCCAGGAGGACAGGGGTGGATACACTGAAGCTTTCTTT. This codes for CVSSQEDRGGYTEAFF.

The chain uses TRBV29-1 and TRBJ2-3; the match to TRBD1 covers 8 bases. After removal of 5 bases from V and 4 bases from J, the junction contained 14 bases not matched to a gene. The CDR3 runs to 16 residues. From germline, CDR1 is SQVTM and CDR2 ANQGSEA. In nucleotides, the CDR3 is TGCAGCGTTACAGGGGGGACGGACTCCGTACCAGATACGCAGTATTTT. This sequence encodes CSVTGGTDSVPDTQYF.